The present entry profiles one T cell receptor beta chain with its context. Its antigen is undetermined. The library was made from cDNA and included unique molecular identifiers. T cells, roughly 0.9 to 11 million of them, yielded some 500,000 cDNA molecules. TCRdb called the PCR reads again in MiXCR, with one record for every CDR3 protein. The sample consists of hundreds of thousands of distinct CDR3 sequences, around 60% of them appearing once. This entry comes from a study of post-analysis software for immune sequencing data. Notes on the study in general: When patients were compared with controls, four to six TRBV segments were more frequent, TRBV5-6, TRBV5-1 and TRBV20-1 among them.

CDR1 is SGHTA, CDR2 FQGNSA, per germline. V dropped 2 bases and J dropped 2; count of bases not matched to a gene: 7. The CDR3 runs to 16 residues. J is TRBJ2-3 and V is TRBV7-2; 7 bases fit TRBD2. The receptor was isolated from a girl aged 2 to 10 with multiple sclerosis. Material: blood. Here the CDR3 DNA reads TGTGCCAGCAGCTTAACTGGACTAGTCCCCACAGATACGCAGTATTTT. Protein product: CASSLTGLVPTDTQYF.